The 4 T cell receptor beta chains below were found in one sample sequenced in a study of monozygotic twins with inflammatory bowel disease. TCRdb re-called the 5' RACE reads; every CDR3 protein appears as one record, without DNA. This repertoire comprises 80,000 or so distinct CDR3 sequences; its ten largest clones make up about 7.4%. The sequencing input was blood. The receptors come from a human donor with ulcerative colitis or Crohn's disease, or a healthy co-twin of an affected twin (not recorded which).

The chain employs TRBV7-2 and TRBJ2-7; without DNA, the TCRdb call of TRBD1 cannot be checked. The CDR3 runs to 15 residues. CDR1 and CDR2 from the germline V gene are SGHTA and FQGNSA. CDR3: CASSSQTGSSYEQYF.

The chain recombines TRBV7-7 with TRBJ2-7; the TRBD1 assignment by TCRdb is unverifiable without DNA. The CDR3 sequence is 14 residues long. Germline loops: CDR1 SSHAT, CDR2 FNYEAQ (reference sequence). Here the CDR3 reads CASSHGTGDYEQYF.

V gene TRBV5-6 combines with J gene TRBJ1-2; with no DNA, the TCRdb D assignment of TRBD1 cannot be verified. The CDR3 totals 13 residues. From germline, CDR1 is SGHDT and CDR2 YYEEEE. The CDR3 loop is CASSPGQGDGYTF. Using reference TRBV5-6 and TRBJ1-2 for the parts outside the CDR3, the full variable domain is DAGVTQSPTHLIKTRGQQVTLRCSPKSGHDTVSWYQQALGQGPQFIFQYYEEEERQRGNFPDRFSGHQFPNYSSELNVNALLLGDSALYLCASSPGQGDGYTFGSGTRLTVV.

The chain links TRBV2 to TRBJ1-1; TCRdb designates TRBD1, a call that cannot be tested without DNA. From germline, CDR1 is SNHLY and CDR2 FYNNEI. The CDR3 contains 16 residues. The CDR3 sequence is CASSENEDSLNTEAFF.